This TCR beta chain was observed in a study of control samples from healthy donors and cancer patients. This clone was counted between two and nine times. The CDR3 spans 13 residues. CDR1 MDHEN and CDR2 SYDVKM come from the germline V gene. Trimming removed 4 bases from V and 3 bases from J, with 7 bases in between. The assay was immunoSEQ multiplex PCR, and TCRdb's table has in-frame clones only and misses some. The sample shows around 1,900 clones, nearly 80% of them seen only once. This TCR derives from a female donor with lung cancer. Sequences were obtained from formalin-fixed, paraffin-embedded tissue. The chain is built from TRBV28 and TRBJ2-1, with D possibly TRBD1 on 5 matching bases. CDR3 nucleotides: TGTGCCAGCAGTTGGGGCGACTACAATGAGCAGTTCTTC. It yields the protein CASSWGDYNEQFF. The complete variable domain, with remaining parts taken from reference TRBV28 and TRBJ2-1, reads DVKVTQSSRYLVKRTGEKVFLECVQDMDHENMFWYRQDPGLGLRLIYFSYDVKMKEKGDIPEGYSVSREKKERFSLILESASTNQTSMYLCASSWGDYNEQFFGPGTRLTVL.